This TCR beta chain was obtained from a study of cytomegalovirus exposure and HLA in healthy donors. Study background: Some 180 million T cells yielded roughly 120 million unique TCR beta sequences in earlier analysis. About 85 million unique TCR sequences came from HLA-typed donors in an early release. Researchers found that roughly 80% of almost 400 genotyped donors fell within the Caucasian-associated ancestry cluster. Findings and limits, study-wide: A later analysis revealed that TCR association rates differed between HLA loci, peaking at DRB1 and bottoming out at HLA-C.

To note about this clone: The antigen is undetermined.

With 2 bases removed from V and 3 bases from J, the gap between germline ends came to 11 bases. The germline V gene has CDR1 SGHNT and CDR2 YYREEE (reference sequence). This CDR3 comprises 15 residues. Use of 60 Vbeta and 13 Jbeta primers characterized the PCR. Clones were read by immunoSEQ multiplex PCR, and TCRdb kept only the in-frame ones, dropping some. The sample has about 110,000 clones, nearly 75% seen once. The receptor was isolated from a man in his thirties or forties in good health and CMV-seropositive. The genes are TRBV5-4 and TRBJ2-2, with D uncertain. Sequenced input: PBMCs. CDR3 in amino acids: CASSFGGRDTGELFF. In DNA, the CDR3 is TGTGCCAGCAGCTTCGGTGGCCGGGACACCGGGGAGCTGTTTTTT.